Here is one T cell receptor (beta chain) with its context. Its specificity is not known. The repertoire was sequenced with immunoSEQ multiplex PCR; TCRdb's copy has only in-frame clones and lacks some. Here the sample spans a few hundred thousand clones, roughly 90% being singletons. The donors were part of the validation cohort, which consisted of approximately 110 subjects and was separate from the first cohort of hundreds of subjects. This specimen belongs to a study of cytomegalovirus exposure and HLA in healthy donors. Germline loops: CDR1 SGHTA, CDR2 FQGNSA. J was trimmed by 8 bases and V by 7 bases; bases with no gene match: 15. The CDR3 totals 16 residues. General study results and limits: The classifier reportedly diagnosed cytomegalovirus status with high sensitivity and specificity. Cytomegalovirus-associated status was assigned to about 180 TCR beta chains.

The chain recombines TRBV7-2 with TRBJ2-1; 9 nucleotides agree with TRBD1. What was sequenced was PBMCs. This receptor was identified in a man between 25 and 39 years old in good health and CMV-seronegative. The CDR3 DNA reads TGTGCCAGCAAGAAGAGGTTGCGACAGGGGGGGGATGAGCAGTTCTTC. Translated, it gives CASKKRLRQGGDEQFF.